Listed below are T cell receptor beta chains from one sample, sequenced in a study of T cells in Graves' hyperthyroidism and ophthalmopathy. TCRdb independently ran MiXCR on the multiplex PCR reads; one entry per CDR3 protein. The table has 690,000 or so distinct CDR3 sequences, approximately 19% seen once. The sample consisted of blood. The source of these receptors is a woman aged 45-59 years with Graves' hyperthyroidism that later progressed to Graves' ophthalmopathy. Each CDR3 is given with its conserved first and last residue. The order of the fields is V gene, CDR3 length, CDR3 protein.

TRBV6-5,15,CASSYSTRGGETQYF
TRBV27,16,CASSLTIQGNGETQYF
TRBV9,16,CASSVDPGPENTEAFF
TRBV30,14,CAWSRGLANYGYTF
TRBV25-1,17,CASSDLGDRKGGPEAFF
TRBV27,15,CASSLEFGRNTEAFF
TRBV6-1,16,CASSELGTRTNEKLFF
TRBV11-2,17,CASIKGLAGGHRDTQYF
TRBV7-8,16,CASSAYDRGQGETQYF
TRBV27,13,CASSLLSVNEQFF
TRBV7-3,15,CASSVGAGNTYEQYF
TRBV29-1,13,CSVERTGTGELFF
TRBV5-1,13,CASSVDTNTEAFF
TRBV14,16,CASSQDLRATNEKLFF
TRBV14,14,CASSPRPGLETQYF
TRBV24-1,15,CATSDEDQPYDTQYF
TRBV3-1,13,CASSSGTMETQYF
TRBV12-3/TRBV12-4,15,CASSFSGGAHNEQFF
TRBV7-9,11,CASGDREGYTF
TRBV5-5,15,CASSFAPGGGNIQYF
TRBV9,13,CASSVAYNSPLHF
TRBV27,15,CASTMTGTGGAEQYF
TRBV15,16,CATSRPGTGGNQPQHF
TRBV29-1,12,CSTTGQGNEQFF
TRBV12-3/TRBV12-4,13,CASKTTGGFRAFF
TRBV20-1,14,CSARDVNSGNTIYF
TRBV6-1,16,CASRELATGAGNTIYF
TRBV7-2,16,CASSLGPYRVNYGYTF
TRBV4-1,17,CASSQPPGTLAPETQYF
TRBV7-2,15,CASSFGQGRSGELFF
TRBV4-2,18,CASSQESLPGQRNTEAFF
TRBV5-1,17,CASSLRLAASSTDTQYF
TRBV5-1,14,CASTPGFSESEAFF
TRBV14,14,CASSSNPNTGELFF
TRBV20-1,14,CSAGSDSGLETQYF
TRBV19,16,CAIGDGQVSGNQPQHF
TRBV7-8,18,CASSSPGPPSSYNSPLHF
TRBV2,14,CASRTDANTGELFF
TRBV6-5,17,CASSYYPPGNGNSPLHF
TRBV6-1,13,CASTDRGNSPLHF
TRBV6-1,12,CASNRFGETQYF
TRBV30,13,CAWAGHLEVEAFF
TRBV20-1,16,CSARGGELAGSYEQYF
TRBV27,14,CASSLGGDHQPQHF